This T cell receptor (beta chain) was identified in a study of human T cells and chemical hapten exposure. Overall study findings and caveats: Large CDR3 similarity clusters arose significantly more often from expanded TCRs than from controls.

This clonotype was seen many times. Its specificity is unknown. The sample's time point: patch test 1, 2 weeks after DPC sensitization. Sample treatment: therapeutic diphenylcyclopropenone sensitization with weekly scalp DPC. From the RACE reads, TCRdb called clonotypes with MiXCR, one entry per CDR3 protein. The top ten hold more than 1.3% of the sample, which has under 150,000 distinct CDR3 sequences, about 12% seen once. The length of the CDR3 is 21 residues. The germline V and J ends were trimmed by 0 bases and 2 bases, with 29 bases remaining between them. CDR1 MNHEY and CDR2 SVGAGI come from the germline V gene.

The sequence was collected from a woman aged 45-60 years with alopecia areata. Some clones in this sample may be carry-over from other donors' samples. The rearrangement uses TRBV6-5 and TRBJ2-7; the D call may be TRBD1 or TRBD2 (9 bases each). This specimen consisted of whole blood, obtained in connection with sensitization to the hapten diphenylcyclopropenone (DPC). DNA of the CDR3: TGTGCCAGCAGTTACTCCCGGGACAGGGAGCTACTAGCGGGCCACCCCTACGAGCAGTACTTC. Protein: CASSYSRDRELLAGHPYEQYF.